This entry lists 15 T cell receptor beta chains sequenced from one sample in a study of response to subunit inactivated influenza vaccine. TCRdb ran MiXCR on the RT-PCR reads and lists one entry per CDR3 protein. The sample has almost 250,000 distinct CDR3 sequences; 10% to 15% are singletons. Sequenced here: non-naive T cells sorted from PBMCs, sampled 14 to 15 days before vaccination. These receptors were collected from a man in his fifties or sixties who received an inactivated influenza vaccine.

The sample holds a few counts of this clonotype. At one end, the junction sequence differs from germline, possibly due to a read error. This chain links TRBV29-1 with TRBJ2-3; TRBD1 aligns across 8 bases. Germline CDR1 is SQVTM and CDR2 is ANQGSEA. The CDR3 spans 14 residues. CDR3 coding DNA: TGCAGCGTTCACCCGGGACAGGCGGGAAATACGCAGTTTTTT. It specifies CSVHPGQAGNTQFF.

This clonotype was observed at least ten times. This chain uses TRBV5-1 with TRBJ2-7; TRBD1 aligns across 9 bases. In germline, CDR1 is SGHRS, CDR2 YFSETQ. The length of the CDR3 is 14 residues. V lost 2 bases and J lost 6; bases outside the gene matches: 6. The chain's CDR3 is CASSLQGAKSEQYF. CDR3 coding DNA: TGCGCCAGCAGCTTACAGGGGGCTAAGAGCGAGCAGTACTTC.

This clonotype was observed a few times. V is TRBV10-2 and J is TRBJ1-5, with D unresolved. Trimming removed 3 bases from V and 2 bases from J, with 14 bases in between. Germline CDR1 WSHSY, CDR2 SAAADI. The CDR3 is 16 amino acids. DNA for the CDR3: TGCGCCAGCAGTGAAATGTTGGAGAATCGCAATCAGCCCCAGCATTTT. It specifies CASSEMLENRNQPQHF.

The CDR3 bases are TGCAGTGCTAGTTTAGGAATTAGTAATGAAAAACTGTTTTTT. It is translated as CSASLGISNEKLFF. The rearrangement links TRBV20-1 to TRBJ1-4; D unresolved. The CDR3 is made up of 14 amino acids. Trimming removed 3 bases at V and 4 bases at J, with 12 bases between. The germline CDR1 and CDR2 sequences are DFQATT and SNEGSKA (reference sequence).

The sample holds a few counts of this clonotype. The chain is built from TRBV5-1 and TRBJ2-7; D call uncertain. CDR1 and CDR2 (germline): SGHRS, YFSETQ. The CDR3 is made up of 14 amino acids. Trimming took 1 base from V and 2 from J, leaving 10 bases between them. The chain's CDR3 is CASSLPSDTYEQYF. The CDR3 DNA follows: TGCGCCAGCAGCTTGCCATCTGATACCTACGAGCAGTACTTC. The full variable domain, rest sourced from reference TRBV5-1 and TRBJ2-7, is KAGVTQTPRYLIKTRGQQVTLSCSPISGHRSVSWYQQTPGQGLQFLFEYFSETQRNKGNFPGRFSGRQFSNSRSEMNVSTLELGDSALYLCASSLPSDTYEQYFGPGTRLTVT.

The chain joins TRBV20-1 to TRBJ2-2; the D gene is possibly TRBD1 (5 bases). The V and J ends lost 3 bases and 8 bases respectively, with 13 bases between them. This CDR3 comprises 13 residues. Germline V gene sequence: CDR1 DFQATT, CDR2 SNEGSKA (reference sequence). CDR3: CSARTDPRGELFF. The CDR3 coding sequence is TGCAGTGCTAGGACAGATCCCCGGGGGGAGCTGTTTTTT.

Here the CDR3 DNA reads TGCAGTGCTGATTTGGGGAGGTCCTACAATGAGCAGTTCTTC. It translates to CSADLGRSYNEQFF. The J gene is TRBJ2-1, the V gene TRBV20-1; D may be TRBD2 (6 bases). This CDR3 contains 14 residues. From germline, CDR1 is DFQATT and CDR2 SNEGSKA (reference sequence). V lost 5 bases, J lost 1 base, and 12 bases lay in between.

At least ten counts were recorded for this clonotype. This CDR3 is CASSQEYGTDTQYF. The CDR3 nucleotides are TGTGCCAGCAGCCAAGAGTATGGCACAGATACGCAGTATTTT. The chain is built from TRBV4-2 and TRBJ2-3; D ambiguous. The CDR3 is 14 amino acids. Trimming pared 0 bases from V and 1 base from J, leaving 5 bases between. Germline V gene lookup returns CDR1 LGHNA and CDR2 YNFKEQ.

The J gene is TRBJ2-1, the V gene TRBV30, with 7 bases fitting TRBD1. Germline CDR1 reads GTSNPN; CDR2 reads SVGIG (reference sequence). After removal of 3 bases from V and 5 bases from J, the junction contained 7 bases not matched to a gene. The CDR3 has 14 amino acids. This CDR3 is CAWSKETGNNEQFF. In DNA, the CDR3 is TGTGCCTGGAGCAAGGAGACAGGGAACAATGAGCAGTTCTTC.

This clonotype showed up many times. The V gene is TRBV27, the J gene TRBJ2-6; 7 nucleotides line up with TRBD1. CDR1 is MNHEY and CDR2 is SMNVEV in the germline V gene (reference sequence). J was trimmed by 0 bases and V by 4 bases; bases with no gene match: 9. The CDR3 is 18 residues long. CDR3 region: CASSSYRGFSSGANVLTF. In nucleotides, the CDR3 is TGTGCCAGCAGTTCTTACAGGGGATTTAGCTCTGGGGCCAACGTCCTGACTTTC.

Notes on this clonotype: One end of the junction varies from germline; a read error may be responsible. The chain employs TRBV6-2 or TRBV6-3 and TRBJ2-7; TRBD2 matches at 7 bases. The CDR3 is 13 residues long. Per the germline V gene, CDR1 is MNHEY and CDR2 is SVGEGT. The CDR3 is CASSSPLRAGPNF. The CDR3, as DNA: TGTGCCAGCAGTTCCCCGTTAAGAGCGGGGCCGAACTTC.

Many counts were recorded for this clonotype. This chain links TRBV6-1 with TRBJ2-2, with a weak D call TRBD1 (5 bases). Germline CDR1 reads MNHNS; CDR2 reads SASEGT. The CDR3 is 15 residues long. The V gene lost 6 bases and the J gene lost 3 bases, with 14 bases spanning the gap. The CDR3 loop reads CASRPDLGDTGELFF. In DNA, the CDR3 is TGTGCCAGCAGACCCGACTTAGGGGACACCGGGGAGCTGTTTTTT.

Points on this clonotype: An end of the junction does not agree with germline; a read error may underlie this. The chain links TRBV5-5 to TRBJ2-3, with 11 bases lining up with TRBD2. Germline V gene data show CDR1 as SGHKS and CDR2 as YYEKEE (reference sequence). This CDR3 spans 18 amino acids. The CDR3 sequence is CASSLDRRTSGSPAVVDF. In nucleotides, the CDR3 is TGTGCCAGCAGCTTGGACCGGAGGACTAGCGGGTCTCCGGCAGTAGTGGATTTT.

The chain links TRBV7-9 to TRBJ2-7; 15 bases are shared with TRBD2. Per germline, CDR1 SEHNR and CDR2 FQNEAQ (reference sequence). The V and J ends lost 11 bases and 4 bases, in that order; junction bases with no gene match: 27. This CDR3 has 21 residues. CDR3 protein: CAGGPGLAGGDRLGWKYEQYF. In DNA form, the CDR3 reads TGTGCCGGAGGACCGGGACTAGCGGGAGGAGACAGATTAGGATGGAAATACGAGCAGTACTTC.

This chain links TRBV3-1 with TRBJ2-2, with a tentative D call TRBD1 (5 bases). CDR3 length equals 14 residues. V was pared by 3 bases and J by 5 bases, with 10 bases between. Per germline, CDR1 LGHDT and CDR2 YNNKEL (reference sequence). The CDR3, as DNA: TGTGCCAGCAGCCAGTTAAGGGGAACCGGGGAGCTGTTTTTT. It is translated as CASSQLRGTGELFF.